Sequencing of this TCR beta chain was carried out in a study of T-cell reconstitution after alpha-beta-depleted transplantation in children. Unique molecular identifiers tagged the TCRbeta library. TCRdb redid the calling of the PCR reads with MiXCR, one entry per CDR3 protein. The data hold roughly 340,000 distinct CDR3 sequences, with around 15% observed a single time. Per germline, CDR1 DFQATT and CDR2 SNEGSKA (reference sequence). Trimming removed 3 bases from V and 3 bases from J, with 16 bases in between. There are 15 residues in the CDR3. The starting material was PBMCs, mostly from graft donor cells, obtained 360 days after TCRalphabeta/CD19-depleted stem cell transplant. The sequence was obtained from a male patient under 10 years old who had a stem cell transplant for acute lymphoblastic leukemia, so the T cells may come from the graft donor. The chain employs TRBV20-1 and TRBJ2-3; perhaps TRBD2 as D (6 bases). The CDR3 DNA follows: TGCAGTGCTAGCCCTCTAGCGATATGGACAGATACGCAGTATTTT. This translates into CSASPLAIWTDTQYF.